What follows is one T cell receptor beta chain and its context. The antigen is not known. The data were obtained in a study of regulatory T cells in long-lasting Graves disease. The overall study: Persistent cases took antithyroid drugs over 5 years and stayed TSH receptor antibody positive.

The CDR3 runs 12 residues. The V end lost 7 bases, the J end lost 0 bases, and 4 bases lay between the germline ends. CDR1 is SEHNR, CDR2 FQNEAQ, per germline (reference sequence). Study findings and constraints: Persistent disease favored TRBV28, TRBJ1-2 and TRBJ2-5. Owing to a sample size that was small, accuracy may have been reduced.

The time point was: persistent/refractory GD, antithyroid drugs over 5 years with positive TRAb. Isolated PBMC RNA provided the starting material for the TCR library. Approximately 9.9-milliliter peripheral blood samples went into EDTA tubes. Both iRepertoire HTBI primers and Arm-PCR of CDR3 regions were used to build the TCR beta libraries. MiXCR, applied by TCRdb to the multiplex PCR reads, yields one record per CDR3 protein. Of roughly 500,000 distinct CDR3 sequences listed, roughly 21% were seen once; the top ten hold about 7%. The rearrangement uses TRBV7-9 and TRBJ1-5, with D unclear. Sequencing was performed on peripheral blood mononuclear cells (PBMCs), taken when the disease was refractory, from a patient treated with antithyroid drugs. The TCR sequence derives from a female donor with Graves disease. The CDR3 is CASNNSNQPQHF. The CDR3 bases are TGTGCCAGCAATAATAGCAATCAGCCCCAGCATTTT. The full variable domain, rest sourced from reference TRBV7-9 and TRBJ1-5, is DTGVSQNPRHKITKRGQNVTFRCDPISEHNRLYWYRQTLGQGPEFLTYFQNEAQLEKSRLLSDRFSAERPKGSFSTLEIQRTEQGDSAMYLCASNNSNQPQHFGDGTRLSIL.